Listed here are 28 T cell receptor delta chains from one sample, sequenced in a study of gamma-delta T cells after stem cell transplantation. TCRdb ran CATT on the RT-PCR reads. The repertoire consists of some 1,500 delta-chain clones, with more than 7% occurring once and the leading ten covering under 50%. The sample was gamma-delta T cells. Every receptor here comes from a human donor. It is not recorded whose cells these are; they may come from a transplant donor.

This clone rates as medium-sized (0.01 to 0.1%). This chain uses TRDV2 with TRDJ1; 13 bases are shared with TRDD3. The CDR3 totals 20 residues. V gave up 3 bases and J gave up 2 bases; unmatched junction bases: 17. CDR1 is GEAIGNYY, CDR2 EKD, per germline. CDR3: CACDQIPTLVLGDTTDKLIF. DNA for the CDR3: TGTGCCTGTGACCAAATTCCTACTCTCGTACTGGGGGATACGACCGATAAACTCATCTTT.

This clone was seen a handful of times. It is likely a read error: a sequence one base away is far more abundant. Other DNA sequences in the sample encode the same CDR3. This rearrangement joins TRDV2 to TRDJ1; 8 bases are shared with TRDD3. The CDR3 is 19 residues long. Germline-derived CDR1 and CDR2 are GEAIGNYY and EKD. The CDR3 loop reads CACETLGDTRKSYTDKLIF. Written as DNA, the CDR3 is TGTGCCTGTGAAACCTTAGGGGATACCCGAAAATCGTACACCGATAAACTCATTTTT.

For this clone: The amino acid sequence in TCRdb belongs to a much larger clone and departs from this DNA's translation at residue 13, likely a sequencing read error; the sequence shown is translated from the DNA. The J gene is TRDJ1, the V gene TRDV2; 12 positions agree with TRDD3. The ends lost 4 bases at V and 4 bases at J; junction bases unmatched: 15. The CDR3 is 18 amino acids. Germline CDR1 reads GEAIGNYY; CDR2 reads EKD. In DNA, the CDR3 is TGTGCCTGTGAATCTCTACTGGGGGATACCGAATACATCGATAAACTCATCTTT. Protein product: CACESLLGDTEYIDKLIF.

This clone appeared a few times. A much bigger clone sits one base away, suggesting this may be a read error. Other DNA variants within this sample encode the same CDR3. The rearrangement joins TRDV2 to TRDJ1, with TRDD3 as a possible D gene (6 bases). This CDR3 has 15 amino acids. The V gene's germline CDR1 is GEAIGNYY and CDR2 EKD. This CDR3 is CACDTVGAYTDKLIF. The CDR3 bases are TGTGCCTGCGACACGGTGGGGGCGTACACCGATAAACTCATCTTT.

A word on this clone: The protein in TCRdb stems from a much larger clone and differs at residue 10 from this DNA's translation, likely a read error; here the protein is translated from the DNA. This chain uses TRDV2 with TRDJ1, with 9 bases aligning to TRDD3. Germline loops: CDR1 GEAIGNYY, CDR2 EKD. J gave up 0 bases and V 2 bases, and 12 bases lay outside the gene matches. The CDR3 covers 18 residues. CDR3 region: CACDSVLGDRGYTDKLIF. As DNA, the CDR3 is TGTGCCTGTGACAGTGTACTGGGGGACCGAGGGTACACCGATAAACTCATCTTT.

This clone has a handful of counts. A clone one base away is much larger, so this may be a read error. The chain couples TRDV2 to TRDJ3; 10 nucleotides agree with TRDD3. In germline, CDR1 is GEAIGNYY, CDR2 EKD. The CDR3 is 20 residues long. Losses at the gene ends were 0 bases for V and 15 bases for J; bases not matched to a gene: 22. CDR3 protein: CACDTVLGDSGANFGQQMFF. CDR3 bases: TGTGCCTGTGACACCGTACTGGGGGATTCAGGAGCAAATTTCGGCCAACAGATGTTTTTC.

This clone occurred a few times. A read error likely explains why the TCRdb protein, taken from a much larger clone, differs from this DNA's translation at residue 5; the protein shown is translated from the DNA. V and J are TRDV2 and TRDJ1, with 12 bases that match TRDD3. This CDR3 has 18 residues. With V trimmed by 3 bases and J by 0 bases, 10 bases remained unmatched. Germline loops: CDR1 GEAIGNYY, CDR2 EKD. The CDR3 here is CACDAVSGGYGDTDKLIF. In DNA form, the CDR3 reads TGTGCCTGTGACGCCGTATCTGGGGGATACGGGGACACCGATAAACTCATCTTT.

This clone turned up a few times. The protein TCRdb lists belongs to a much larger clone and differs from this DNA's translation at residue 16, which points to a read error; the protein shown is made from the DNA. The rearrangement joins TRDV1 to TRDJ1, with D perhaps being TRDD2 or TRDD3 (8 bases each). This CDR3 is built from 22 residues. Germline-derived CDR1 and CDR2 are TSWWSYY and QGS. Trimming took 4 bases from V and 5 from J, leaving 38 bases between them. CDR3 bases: TGTGCTCTTGGGGGGCCTCCTTCCTATAGCTGGGGGACGCAACTTGCCCTGGATAAACTCATCTTT. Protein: CALGGPPSYSWGTQLALDKLIF.

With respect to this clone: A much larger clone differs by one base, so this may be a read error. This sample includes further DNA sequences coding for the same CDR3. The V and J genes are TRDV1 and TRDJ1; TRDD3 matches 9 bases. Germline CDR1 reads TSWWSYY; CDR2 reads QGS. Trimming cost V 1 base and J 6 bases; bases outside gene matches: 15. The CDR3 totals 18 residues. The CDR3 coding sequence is TGTGCTCTTGGGGAACCCTTCCTCTGGGGATACGGGCGTTATAAACTCATCTTT. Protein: CALGEPFLWGYGRYKLIF.

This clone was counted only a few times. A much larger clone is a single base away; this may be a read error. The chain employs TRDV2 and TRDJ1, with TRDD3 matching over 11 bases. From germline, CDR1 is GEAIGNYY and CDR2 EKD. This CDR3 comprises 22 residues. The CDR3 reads CACDPLGTDTFGGYVSTDKRIF. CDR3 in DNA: TGTGCCTGTGACCCGCTTGGGACAGACACGTTTGGGGGATACGTCTCCACCGATAAACGCATCTTT.

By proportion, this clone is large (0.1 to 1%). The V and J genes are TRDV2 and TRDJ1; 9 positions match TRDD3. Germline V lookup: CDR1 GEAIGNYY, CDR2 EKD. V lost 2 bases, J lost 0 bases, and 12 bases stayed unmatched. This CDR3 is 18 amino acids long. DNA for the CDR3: TGTGCCTGTGACAGTGTACTGGGGGACCAAGGGTACACCGATAAACTCATCTTT. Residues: CACDSVLGDQGYTDKLIF.

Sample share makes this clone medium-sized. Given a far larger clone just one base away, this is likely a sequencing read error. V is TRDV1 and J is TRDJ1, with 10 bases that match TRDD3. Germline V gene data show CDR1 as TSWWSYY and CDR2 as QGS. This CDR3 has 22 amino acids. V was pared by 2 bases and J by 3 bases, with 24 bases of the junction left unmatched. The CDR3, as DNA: TGTGCTCTTGGGGAAAGCCCCATATCTTATTACTGGGGGATCAGGGGCGCCGATAAACTCATCTTT. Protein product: CALGESPISYYWGIRGADKLIF.

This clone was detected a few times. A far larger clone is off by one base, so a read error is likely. The CDR3 DNA reads TGTGCCTGTGTCCCCTTACAAATCAGCGATAAACTCATCTTT. It is translated as CACVPLQISDKLIF. This sequence joins TRDV2 and TRDJ1, with D hard to call. The CDR3 length is 14 residues. Per the germline V gene, CDR1 is GEAIGNYY and CDR2 is EKD. V dropped 5 bases and J dropped 4 bases, with 16 bases sitting between them.

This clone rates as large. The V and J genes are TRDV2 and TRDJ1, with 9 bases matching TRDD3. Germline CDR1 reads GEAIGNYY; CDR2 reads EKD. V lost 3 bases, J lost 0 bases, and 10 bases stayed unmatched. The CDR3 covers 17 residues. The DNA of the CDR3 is TGTGCCTGTGACCTAGTGACTGGGGGACCCTACACCGATAAACTCATCTTT. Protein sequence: CACDLVTGGPYTDKLIF.

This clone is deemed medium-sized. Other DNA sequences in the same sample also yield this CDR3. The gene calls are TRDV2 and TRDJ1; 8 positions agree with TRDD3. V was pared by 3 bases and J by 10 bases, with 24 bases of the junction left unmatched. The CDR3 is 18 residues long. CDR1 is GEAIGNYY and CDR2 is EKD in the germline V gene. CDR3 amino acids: CACDPLLSHTGDMAGLIF. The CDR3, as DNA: TGTGCCTGTGACCCACTACTATCCCACACGGGGGATATGGCTGGACTCATCTTT.

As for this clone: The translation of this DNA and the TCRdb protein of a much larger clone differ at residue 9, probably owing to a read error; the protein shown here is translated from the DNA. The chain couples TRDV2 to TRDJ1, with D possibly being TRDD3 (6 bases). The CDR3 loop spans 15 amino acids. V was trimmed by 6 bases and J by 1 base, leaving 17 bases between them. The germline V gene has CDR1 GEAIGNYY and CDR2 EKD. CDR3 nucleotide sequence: TGTGCCTGTTTCCGGCTGGGGAACGGCACCGATAAACTCATCTTT. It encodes CACFRLGNGTDKLIF.

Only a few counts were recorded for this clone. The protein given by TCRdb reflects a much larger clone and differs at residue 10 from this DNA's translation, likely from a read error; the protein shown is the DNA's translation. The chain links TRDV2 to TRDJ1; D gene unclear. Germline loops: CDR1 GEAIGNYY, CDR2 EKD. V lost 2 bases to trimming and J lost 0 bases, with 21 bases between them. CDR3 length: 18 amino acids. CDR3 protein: CACDSLSLGGPYTDKLIF. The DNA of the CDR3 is TGTGCCTGTGACAGTCTTAGTCTCGGAGGACCGTACACCGATAAACTCATCTTT.

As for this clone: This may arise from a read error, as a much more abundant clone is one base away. CDR3 DNA: TGTGCCTGTGACACTGTGAAGGCGAACTGGGGGATTTTAACGAAAACTTCCGATAAACTCATCTTT. Its translation: CACDTVKANWGILTKTSDKLIF. This rearrangement joins TRDV2 to TRDJ1; 10 positions agree with TRDD3. This CDR3 has 22 amino acids. CDR1 and CDR2 (germline): GEAIGNYY, EKD. V was clipped by 1 base and J by 3 bases; unmatched bases: 25.

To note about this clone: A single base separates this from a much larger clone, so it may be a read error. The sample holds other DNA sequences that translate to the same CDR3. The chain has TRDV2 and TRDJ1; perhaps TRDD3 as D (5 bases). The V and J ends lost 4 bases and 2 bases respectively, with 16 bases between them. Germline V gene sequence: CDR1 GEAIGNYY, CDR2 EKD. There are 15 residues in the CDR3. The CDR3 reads CACERLGFYTDKLIF. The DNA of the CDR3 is TGTGCCTGTGAAAGATTGGGATTTTATACCGATAAACTCATCTTT.

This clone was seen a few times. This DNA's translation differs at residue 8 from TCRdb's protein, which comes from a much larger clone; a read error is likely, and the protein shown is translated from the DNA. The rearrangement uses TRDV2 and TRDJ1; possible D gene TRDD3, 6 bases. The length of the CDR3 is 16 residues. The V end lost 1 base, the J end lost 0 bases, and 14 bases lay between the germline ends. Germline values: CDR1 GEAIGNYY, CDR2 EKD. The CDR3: CACDTLGATHTDKLIF. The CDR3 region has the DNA TGTGCCTGTGACACTTTGGGGGCTACGCACACCGATAAACTCATCTTT.

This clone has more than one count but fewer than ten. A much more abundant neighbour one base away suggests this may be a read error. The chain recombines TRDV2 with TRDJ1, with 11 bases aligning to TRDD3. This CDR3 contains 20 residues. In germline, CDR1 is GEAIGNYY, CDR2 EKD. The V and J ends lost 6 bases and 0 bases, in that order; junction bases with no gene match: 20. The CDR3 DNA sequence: TGTGCCTGTTTCCGTACGCCCTCGGACTGGGGGATATTTAACACCGATAAACTCATCTTT. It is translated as CACFRTPSDWGIFNTDKLIF.

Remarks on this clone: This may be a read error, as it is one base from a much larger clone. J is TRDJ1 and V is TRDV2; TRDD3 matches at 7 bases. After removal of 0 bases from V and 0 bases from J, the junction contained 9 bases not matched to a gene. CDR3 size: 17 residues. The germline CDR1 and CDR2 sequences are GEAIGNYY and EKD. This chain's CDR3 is CACDTLGAKVYTDKLIF. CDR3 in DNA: TGTGCCTGTGACACCCTGGGGGCGAAGGTGTACACCGATAAACTCATCTTT.

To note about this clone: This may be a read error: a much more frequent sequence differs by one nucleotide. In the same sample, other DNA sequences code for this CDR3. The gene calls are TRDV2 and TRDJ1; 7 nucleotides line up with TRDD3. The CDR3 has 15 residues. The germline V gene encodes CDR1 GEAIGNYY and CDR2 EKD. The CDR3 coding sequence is TGTGCCTGTGACTCTCTACTGGGGACCTCCGATAAGCTCATCTTT. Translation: CACDSLLGTSDKLIF.

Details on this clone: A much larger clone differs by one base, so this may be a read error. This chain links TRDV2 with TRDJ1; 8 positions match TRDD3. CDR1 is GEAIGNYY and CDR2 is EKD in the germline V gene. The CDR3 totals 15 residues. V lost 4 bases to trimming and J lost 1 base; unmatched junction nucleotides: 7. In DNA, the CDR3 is TGTGCCTGTGAACCACTGGGGGCCCTCACCGATAAACTCATCTTT. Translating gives CACEPLGALTDKLIF.

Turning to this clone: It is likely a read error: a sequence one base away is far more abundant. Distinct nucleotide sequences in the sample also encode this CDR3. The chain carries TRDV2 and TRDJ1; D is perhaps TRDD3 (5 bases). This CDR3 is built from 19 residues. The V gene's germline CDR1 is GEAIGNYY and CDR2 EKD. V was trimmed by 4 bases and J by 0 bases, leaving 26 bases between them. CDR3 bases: TGTGCCTGTGAAACCTTAGGAGATACCCGAAAATCGTACACCGATAAACTCATCTTT. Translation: CACETLGDTRKSYTDKLIF.

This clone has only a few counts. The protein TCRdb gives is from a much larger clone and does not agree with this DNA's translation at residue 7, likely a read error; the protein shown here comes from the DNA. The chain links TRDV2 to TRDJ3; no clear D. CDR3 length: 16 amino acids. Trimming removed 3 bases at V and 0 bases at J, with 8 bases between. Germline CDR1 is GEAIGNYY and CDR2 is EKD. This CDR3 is CACDSINSWDTRQMFF. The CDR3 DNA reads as TGTGCCTGTGACTCGATTAACTCCTGGGACACCCGACAGATGTTTTTC.

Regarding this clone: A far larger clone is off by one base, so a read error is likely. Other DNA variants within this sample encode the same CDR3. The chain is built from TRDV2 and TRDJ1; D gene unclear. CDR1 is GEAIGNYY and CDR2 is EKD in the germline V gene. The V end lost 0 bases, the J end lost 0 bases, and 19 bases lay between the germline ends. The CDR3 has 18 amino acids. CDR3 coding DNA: TGTGCCTGTGACACCTTGTCCGGTCCCTCTACGTACACCGATAAACTCATCTTT. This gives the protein CACDTLSGPSTYTDKLIF.

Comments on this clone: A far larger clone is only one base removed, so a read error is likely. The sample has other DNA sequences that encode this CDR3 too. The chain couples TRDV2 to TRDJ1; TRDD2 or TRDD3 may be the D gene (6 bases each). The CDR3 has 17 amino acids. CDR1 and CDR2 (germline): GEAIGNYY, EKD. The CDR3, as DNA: TGTGCCTGTGACACCCTACTGGGTCCTTCCAACACCGATAAGCTCATCTTT. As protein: CACDTLLGPSNTDKLIF.